These 4 T cell receptor beta chains were all obtained from the same sample, sequenced in a study of radiotherapy plus CTLA-4 blockade in lung cancer. The assay was immunoSEQ multiplex PCR, and TCRdb's table has in-frame clones only and misses some. The sample yields around 82,000 clones, about 87% seen once. The source material was peripheral blood, sampled from a patient treated with radiotherapy plus ipilimumab. Receptors originate from a human donor with non-small cell lung cancer that progressed on radiotherapy plus ipilimumab.

The chain has TRBV28 and TRBJ1-2, with D possibly TRBD1 on 6 matching bases. The V end lost 3 bases, the J end lost 5 bases, and 19 bases lay between the germline ends. This CDR3 comprises 16 residues. Per the germline V gene, CDR1 is MDHEN and CDR2 is SYDVKM. CDR3 sequence reads: CASSLARTGSPYGYTF. The CDR3, as DNA: TGTGCCAGCAGTTTGGCCCGAACAGGGTCTCCTTATGGCTACACCTTC.

The V call is TRBV5-1, the J call TRBJ1-2; TRBD1 might be the D (6 bases). V dropped 2 bases and J dropped 8 bases, with 13 bases sitting between them. Germline V gives CDR1 SGHRS, CDR2 YFSETQ. The CDR3 contains 13 residues. The CDR3 nucleotides read TGCGCCAGCAGCTTACAGGGAGGTATGGGCTACACCTTC. Translated: CASSLQGGMGYTF.

This chain connects TRBV18 to TRBJ2-5; possible D gene TRBD2, 6 bases. The tail of the sequence fits TRBJ2-7 better, so the J call may be wrong. Germline-derived CDR1 and CDR2 are KGHSH and LQKENI. The CDR3 spans 15 residues. CDR3: CASSPGRLGSYEQYF. The DNA of the CDR3 is TGTGCCAGCTCACCAGGGAGACTAGGATCCTACGAGCAGTACTTC.

This chain connects TRBV5-5 to TRBJ1-1, with D perhaps TRBD1 (6 bases). This CDR3 comprises 15 residues. V lost 4 bases to trimming and J lost 1 base, with 14 bases between them. The germline V gene has CDR1 SGHKS and CDR2 YYEKEE (reference sequence). The CDR3 is CASSDRGRGNTEAFF. CDR3 DNA: TGTGCCAGCAGCGACCGAGGCAGGGGGAACACTGAAGCTTTCTTT.